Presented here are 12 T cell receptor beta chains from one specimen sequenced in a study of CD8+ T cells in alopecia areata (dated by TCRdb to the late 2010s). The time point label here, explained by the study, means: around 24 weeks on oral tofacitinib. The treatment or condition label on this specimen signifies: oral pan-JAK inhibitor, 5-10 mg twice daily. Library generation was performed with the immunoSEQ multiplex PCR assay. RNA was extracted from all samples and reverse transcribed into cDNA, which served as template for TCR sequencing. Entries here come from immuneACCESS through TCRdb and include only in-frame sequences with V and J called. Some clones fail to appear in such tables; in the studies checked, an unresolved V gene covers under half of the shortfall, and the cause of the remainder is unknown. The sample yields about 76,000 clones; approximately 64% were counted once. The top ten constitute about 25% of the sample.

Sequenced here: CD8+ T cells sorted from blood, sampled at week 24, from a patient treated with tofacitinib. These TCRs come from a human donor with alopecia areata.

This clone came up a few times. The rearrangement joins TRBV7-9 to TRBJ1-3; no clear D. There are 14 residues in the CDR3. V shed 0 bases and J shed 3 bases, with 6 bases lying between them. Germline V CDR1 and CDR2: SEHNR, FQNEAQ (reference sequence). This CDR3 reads CASSLAGVGNTIYF. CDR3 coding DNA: TGTGCCAGCAGCTTAGCCGGGGTTGGAAACACCATATATTTT.

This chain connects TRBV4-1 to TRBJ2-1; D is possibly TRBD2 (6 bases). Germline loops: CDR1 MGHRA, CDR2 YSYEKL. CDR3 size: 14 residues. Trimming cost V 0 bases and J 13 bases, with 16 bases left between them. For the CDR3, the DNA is TGCGCCAGCAGCCAAGACCCGAACAGACTAGATCAGTTCTTC. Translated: CASSQDPNRLDQFF.

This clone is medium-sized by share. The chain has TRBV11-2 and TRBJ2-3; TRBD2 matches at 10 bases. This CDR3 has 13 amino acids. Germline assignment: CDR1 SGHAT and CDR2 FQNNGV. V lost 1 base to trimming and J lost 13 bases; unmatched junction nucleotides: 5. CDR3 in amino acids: CASSLAPSGRKYF. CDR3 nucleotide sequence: TGTGCCAGCAGCTTAGCTCCTAGCGGGAGAAAGTATTTT.

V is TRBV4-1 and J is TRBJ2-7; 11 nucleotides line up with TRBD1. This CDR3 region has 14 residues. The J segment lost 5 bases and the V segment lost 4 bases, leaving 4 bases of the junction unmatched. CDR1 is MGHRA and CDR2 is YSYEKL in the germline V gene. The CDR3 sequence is CASSPGTGGDEQYF. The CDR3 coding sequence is TGCGCCAGCAGCCCAGGGACAGGGGGGGACGAGCAGTACTTC.

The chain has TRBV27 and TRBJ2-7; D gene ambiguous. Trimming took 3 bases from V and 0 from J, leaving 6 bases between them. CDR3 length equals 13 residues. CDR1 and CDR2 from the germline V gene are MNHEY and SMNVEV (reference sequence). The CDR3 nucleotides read TGTGCCAGCAGTTTTGGGCGCTCCTACGAGCAGTACTTC. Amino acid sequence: CASSFGRSYEQYF.

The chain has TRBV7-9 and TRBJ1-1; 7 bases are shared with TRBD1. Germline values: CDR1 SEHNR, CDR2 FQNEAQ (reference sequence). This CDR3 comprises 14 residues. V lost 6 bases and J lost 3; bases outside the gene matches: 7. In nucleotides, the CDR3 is TGTGCCAGCAGTTCGGACAGGCTCTACACTGAAGCTTTCTTT. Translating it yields CASSSDRLYTEAFF. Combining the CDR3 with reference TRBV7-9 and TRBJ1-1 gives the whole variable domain DTGVSQNPRHKITKRGQNVTFRCDPISEHNRLYWYRQTLGQGPEFLTYFQNEAQLEKSRLLSDRFSAERPKGSFSTLEIQRTEQGDSAMYLCASSSDRLYTEAFFGQGTRLTVV.

CDR3 protein: CASSDPRPQGIYGYTF. The CDR3 DNA reads TGCGCCAGCAGCGATCCCCGACCACAGGGAATCTATGGCTACACCTTC. The chain links TRBV5-1 to TRBJ1-2, with a tentative D call TRBD1 (6 bases). The CDR3 totals 16 residues. The germline CDR1 and CDR2 sequences are SGHRS and YFSETQ. Trimming shortened V by 4 bases and J by 4 bases, and 20 bases separated the two germline ends.

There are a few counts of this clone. Written as DNA, the CDR3 is TGTGCCAGCAGCTTGGGCACCGGGAATGTCGACGAGCAGTACTTC. Translated, it gives CASSLGTGNVDEQYF. The chain recombines TRBV5-8 with TRBJ2-7; a possible D gene is TRBD2 (5 bases). With 0 bases removed from V and 5 bases from J, the gap between germline ends came to 15 bases. The CDR3 is 15 residues long. The germline V gene has CDR1 SGHTS and CDR2 YDEGEE.

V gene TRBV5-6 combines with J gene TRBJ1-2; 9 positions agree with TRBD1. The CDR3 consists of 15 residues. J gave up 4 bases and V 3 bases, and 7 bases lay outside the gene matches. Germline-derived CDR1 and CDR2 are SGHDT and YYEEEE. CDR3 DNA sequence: TGTGCCAGCAGCTCGGATGTACAGGGGGCCTATGGCTACACCTTC. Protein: CASSSDVQGAYGYTF.

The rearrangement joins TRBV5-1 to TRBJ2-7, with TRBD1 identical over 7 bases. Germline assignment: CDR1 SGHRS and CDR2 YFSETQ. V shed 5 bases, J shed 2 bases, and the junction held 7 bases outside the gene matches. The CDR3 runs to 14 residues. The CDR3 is CASSYGQETYEQYF. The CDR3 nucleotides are TGCGCCAGCAGTTACGGACAGGAAACCTACGAGCAGTACTTC.

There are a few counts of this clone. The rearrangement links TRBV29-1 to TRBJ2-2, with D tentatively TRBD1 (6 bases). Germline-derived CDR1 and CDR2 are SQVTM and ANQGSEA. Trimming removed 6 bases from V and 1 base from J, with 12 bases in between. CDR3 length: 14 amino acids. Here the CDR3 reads CSVRTGQNTGELFF. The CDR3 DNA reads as TGCAGCGTGCGTACGGGACAGAACACCGGGGAGCTGTTTTTT.

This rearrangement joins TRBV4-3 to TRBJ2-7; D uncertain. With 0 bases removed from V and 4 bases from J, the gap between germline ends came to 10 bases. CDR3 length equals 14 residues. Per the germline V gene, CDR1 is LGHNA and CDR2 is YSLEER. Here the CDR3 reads CASSQDLRGYEQYF. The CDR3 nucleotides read TGCGCCAGCAGCCAAGATCTGAGAGGATACGAGCAGTACTTC.